The 8 T cell receptor beta chains below come from one sample, sequenced in a study of T cell repertoires in cytomegalovirus infection. TCRdb independently ran MiXCR on the reads; one entry per CDR3 protein. The profile shows approximately 390,000 distinct CDR3 sequences, roughly 36% of them singletons. Their antigens remain unidentified. Sample: cultured PBMCs, taken from culture after CMV antigen stimulation. The receptors come from a human donor in good health (CMV status not recorded). Some clones in this sample may be carry-over from other donors' samples.

The genes are TRBV6-6 and TRBJ1-5, with D possibly TRBD1 on 5 matching bases. V was shortened by 3 bases and J by 6 bases, with 9 bases between the two germline ends. Germline V lookup: CDR1 MNHNY, CDR2 SVGAGI (reference sequence). The CDR3 is 13 amino acids. CDR3 sequence: CASSYEGIQPQHF. The DNA of the CDR3 is TGTGCCAGCAGTTATGAGGGGATTCAGCCCCAGCATTTT.

There are a few counts of this clonotype. The chain employs TRBV20-1 and TRBJ2-1; 13 bases are shared with TRBD2. The CDR3 runs 17 residues. In germline, CDR1 is DFQATT, CDR2 SNEGSKA (reference sequence). V lost 0 bases to trimming and J lost 2 bases; unmatched junction nucleotides: 4. The CDR3 DNA reads as TGCAGTGCTAGAGACGGCACTAGCGGGAGGGCCTACAATGAGCAGTTCTTC. Its protein is CSARDGTSGRAYNEQFF.

This rearrangement joins TRBV3-1 to TRBJ2-5; 7 bases are a match to TRBD1. The CDR3 covers 14 residues. Germline lookup yields CDR1 LGHDT and CDR2 YNNKEL (reference sequence). The trim removed 2 bases at V and 5 bases at J, leaving 5 bases unmatched. The CDR3 loop reads CASSQRRGKETQYF. The CDR3 bases are TGTGCCAGCAGCCAACGCAGGGGGAAGGAGACCCAGTACTTC.

The chain carries TRBV20-1 and TRBJ2-7; D unclear. In germline, CDR1 is DFQATT, CDR2 SNEGSKA (reference sequence). The V and J ends lost 1 base and 2 bases respectively, with 9 bases between them. The CDR3 is made up of 13 amino acids. CDR3 sequence: CSARAQNPYEQYF. CDR3 nucleotide sequence: TGCAGTGCTAGAGCCCAGAACCCCTACGAGCAGTACTTC.

This chain connects TRBV12-3 or TRBV12-4 to TRBJ1-1; D possibly corresponds to TRBD1 (5 bases). V gave up 7 bases and J gave up 4 bases, with 16 bases separating them. The CDR3 contains 14 residues. Here the CDR3 reads CASKQGDGVTEAFF. The CDR3 region has the DNA TGTGCCAGCAAACAAGGGGATGGGGTCACTGAAGCTTTCTTT.

The chain employs TRBV12-3 or TRBV12-4 and TRBJ1-2; 9 bases are a match to TRBD1. The J segment lost 7 bases and the V segment lost 7 bases, leaving 13 bases of the junction unmatched. The CDR3 is 15 residues long. The CDR3 spells CASIQDRGEERGYTF. For the CDR3, the DNA is TGTGCCAGCATACAGGACAGGGGAGAAGAACGTGGCTACACCTTC.

This clonotype was seen a handful of times. V is TRBV12-3 or TRBV12-4 and J is TRBJ2-7; 9 positions agree with TRBD1. The CDR3 runs to 14 residues. With V trimmed by 5 bases and J by 9 bases, 11 bases remained unmatched. The CDR3, as DNA: TGTGCCAGCAGTGGGACAGGGATACACTCAGTGCAGTACTTC. This sequence encodes CASSGTGIHSVQYF.

J is TRBJ2-1 and V is TRBV3-1; D could derive from TRBD1 or TRBD2 (6 bases each). Trimming shortened V by 4 bases and J by 6 bases, and 13 bases separated the two germline ends. CDR1 and CDR2 (germline): LGHDT, YNNKEL (reference sequence). The CDR3 loop spans 14 amino acids. The CDR3 reads CASSRRGTGNEQFF. The CDR3 coding sequence is TGTGCCAGCAGCCGGAGGGGGACTGGCAATGAGCAGTTCTTC.